A selection of T cell receptor beta chains follows, all from one sample in a study of blood T cell repertoires in COVID-19. Assay used: immunoSEQ multiplex PCR; TCRdb lists only in-frame clones, some missing. The sample includes about 140,000 clones, just over 85% of them seen just once. The sequencing sample was made of peripheral blood. The receptors here all came from a woman in her fifties or sixties with acute or convalescent COVID-19. Both conserved end residues are part of each CDR3. Each record gives: CDR3 protein, CDR3 DNA, D gene, J gene, clone size, V gene. D genes are given only for firm matches. Clone size is given for some rows only: seen once, a few or many times, or a class if the clone is expanded.

CDR3: CASRGLAGFTGELFF; DNA: TGTGCCAGCAGGGGGCTAGCGGGATTCACCGGGGAGCTGTTTTTT; D: TRBD2; J: TRBJ2-2; size: -; V: TRBV6-5
CDR3: CASSDPSTSGGTDTQYF; DNA: TGTGCCAGCAGTGACCCCTCCACTAGCGGGGGAACAGATACGCAGTATTTT; D: TRBD2; J: TRBJ2-3; size: -; V: TRBV6-1
CDR3: CASSGFLGQGNGHTF; DNA: TGTGCCAGCAGCGGCTTCTTGGGACAGGGAAATGGCCACACCTTC; D: TRBD1; J: TRBJ1-2; size: -; V: TRBV9
CDR3: CASSRDRAQETQYF; DNA: TGTGCCAGCAGCCGGGACAGGGCGCAAGAGACCCAGTACTTC; D: TRBD1; J: TRBJ2-5; size: -; V: TRBV5-8
CDR3: CAISYGTGDSGANVLTF; DNA: TGTGCCATCAGTTACGGGACAGGGGACTCTGGGGCCAACGTCCTGACTTTC; D: TRBD1; J: TRBJ2-6; size: once; V: TRBV10-3
CDR3: CASSLTSSGHTDTQYF; DNA: TGTGCCAGCAGCTTAACGTCTAGCGGACACACAGATACGCAGTATTTT; D: TRBD2; J: TRBJ2-3; size: -; V: TRBV7-2
CDR3: CASRPPYSSGNTIYF; DNA: TGTGCCAGCAGGCCGCCCTATAGCTCTGGAAACACCATATATTTT; D: -; J: TRBJ1-3; size: few; V: TRBV7-2
CDR3: CASSASTANTEAFF; DNA: TGTGCCAGCAGCGCCAGTACAGCGAACACTGAAGCTTTCTTT; D: -; J: TRBJ1-1; size: once; V: TRBV5-4
CDR3: CASSSIPRTGYNSPLHF; DNA: TGTGCCAGCAGCTCGATCCCCCGGACAGGCTATAATTCACCCCTCCACTTT; D: TRBD1; J: TRBJ1-6; size: -; V: TRBV5-5
CDR3: CATSDWSAGPSDTQYF; DNA: TGTGCCACCAGTGATTGGTCGGCAGGGCCATCGGATACGCAGTATTTT; D: -; J: TRBJ2-3; size: -; V: TRBV24-1
CDR3: CASSKWGVSSYEQYF; DNA: TGTGCCAGTAGTAAATGGGGGGTGAGCTCCTACGAGCAGTACTTC; D: -; J: TRBJ2-7; size: -; V: TRBV19
CDR3: CATEDTNSYNEQFF; DNA: TGTGCCACAGAAGACACAAACTCCTACAATGAGCAGTTCTTC; D: -; J: TRBJ2-1; size: few; V: TRBV24-1
CDR3: CASSVRGVYTDTQYF; DNA: TGTGCCAGCAGCGTACGGGGGGTATACACAGATACGCAGTATTTT; D: TRBD2; J: TRBJ2-3; size: -; V: TRBV9
CDR3: CASSLGPSGEQFF; DNA: TGTGCCAGCAGCTTAGGGCCTAGCGGTGAGCAGTTCTTC; D: TRBD2; J: TRBJ2-1; size: -; V: TRBV11-2
CDR3: CASSQGLSGNTIYF; DNA: TGTGCTAGCAGCCAGGGGCTCTCTGGAAACACCATATATTTT; D: -; J: TRBJ1-3; size: once; V: TRBV7-7
CDR3: CASSPTTSGGAWHEQYF; DNA: TGCGCCAGCAGCCCAACAACTAGCGGGGGGGCCTGGCACGAGCAGTACTTC; D: TRBD2; J: TRBJ2-7; size: -; V: TRBV4-3
CDR3: CASSLGANTGELFF; DNA: TGTGCCAGCAGCTTAGGGGCTAACACCGGGGAGCTGTTTTTT; D: -; J: TRBJ2-2; size: -; V: TRBV7-2
CDR3: CASSSYRGETQYF; DNA: TGCGCCAGCAGCTCCTACAGGGGAGAGACCCAGTACTTC; D: TRBD1; J: TRBJ2-5; size: -; V: TRBV5-1
CDR3: CASSGGDSGNYGYTF; DNA: TGTGCCAGCAGCGGGGGGGACAGTGGAAACTATGGCTACACCTTC; D: TRBD1; J: TRBJ1-2; size: -; V: TRBV9
CDR3: CASRELAGITGELFF; DNA: TGTGCCAGCAGAGAACTAGCGGGGATCACCGGGGAGCTGTTTTTT; D: TRBD2; J: TRBJ2-2; size: -; V: TRBV2
CDR3: CATLRDSGHEKLFF; DNA: TGTGCCACCCTCCGGGACTCCGGGCATGAAAAACTGTTTTTT; D: -; J: TRBJ1-4; size: -; V: TRBV15
CDR3: CASSLGEITYEQYF; DNA: TGTGCCAGCAGCTTAGGCGAAATTACCTACGAGCAGTACTTC; D: -; J: TRBJ2-7; size: -; V: TRBV7-9
CDR3: CASNAGGGYTEAFF; DNA: TGTGCCAGCAACGCGGGCGGAGGGTACACTGAAGCTTTCTTT; D: -; J: TRBJ1-1; size: -; V: TRBV11-2
CDR3: CATSDPNLAGGNYNEQFF; DNA: TGTGCCACCAGTGATCCGAATTTAGCGGGGGGGAATTACAATGAGCAGTTCTTC; D: TRBD2; J: TRBJ2-1; size: -; V: TRBV24-1
CDR3: CASSIVPGQGIMQPQHF; DNA: TGTGCCAGCTCAATCGTACCAGGACAGGGAATTATGCAGCCCCAGCATTTT; D: TRBD1; J: TRBJ1-5; size: -; V: TRBV18
CDR3: CASSVKPRNTEAFF; DNA: TGTGCCAGCAGCGTTAAACCCAGGAACACTGAAGCTTTCTTT; D: -; J: TRBJ1-1; size: -; V: TRBV9
CDR3: CASSLDGGGAETGELFF; DNA: TGTGCCAGCAGCCTGGATGGCGGAGGGGCCGAAACCGGGGAGCTGTTTTTT; D: -; J: TRBJ2-2; size: -; V: TRBV7-3
CDR3: CASSYQDRGVTSNYGYTF; DNA: TGTGCCAGCAGCTACCAGGACAGGGGCGTAACTAGTAACTATGGCTACACCTTC; D: TRBD1; J: TRBJ1-2; size: -; V: TRBV7-3
CDR3: CAWSVQGNTEAFF; DNA: TGTGCCTGGAGTGTACAGGGGAACACTGAAGCTTTCTTT; D: -; J: TRBJ1-1; size: few; V: TRBV30
CDR3: CATSRDLARNEQYF; DNA: TGTGCCACCAGCAGAGATCTGGCTAGAAACGAGCAGTACTTC; D: -; J: TRBJ2-7; size: -; V: TRBV15
CDR3: CASKGFSGGSSSTGELFF; DNA: TGTGCCAGCAAGGGGTTTAGCGGGGGGTCCAGTAGCACCGGGGAGCTGTTTTTT; D: TRBD2; J: TRBJ2-2; size: once; V: TRBV2
CDR3: CASSAGNEQFF; DNA: TGTGCCAGCAGCGCCGGTAATGAGCAGTTCTTC; D: -; J: TRBJ2-1; size: -; V: TRBV9
CDR3: CASSPGGADETQYF; DNA: TGTGCCAGCAGCCCCGGGGGGGCCGACGAGACCCAGTACTTC; D: TRBD2; J: TRBJ2-5; size: -; V: TRBV7-8
CDR3: CASSPRDRDVGNEKLFF; DNA: TGTGCCAGCAGCCCGCGGGACAGGGACGTTGGTAATGAAAAACTGTTTTTT; D: TRBD1; J: TRBJ1-4; size: -; V: TRBV5-6
CDR3: CASSFLTGVLSGNTIYF; DNA: TGTGCCAGCAGCTTTCTAACAGGGGTTTTATCTGGAAACACCATATATTTT; D: TRBD1; J: TRBJ1-3; size: -; V: TRBV7-2
CDR3: CSVEQGVDTQYF; DNA: TGCAGCGTGGAACAGGGGGTAGATACGCAGTATTTT; D: TRBD1; J: TRBJ2-3; size: -; V: TRBV29-1
CDR3: CASSIDQGAYNEQFF; DNA: TGTGCCAGTAGTATAGATCAGGGGGCCTACAATGAGCAGTTCTTC; D: TRBD1; J: TRBJ2-1; size: -; V: TRBV19
CDR3: CASSSSEGEYGYTF; DNA: TGTGCCAGCAGCTCCTCTGAGGGAGAGTATGGCTACACCTTC; D: -; J: TRBJ1-2; size: few; V: TRBV4-2
CDR3: CASRAGEVSNQPQHF; DNA: TGTGCCAGCAGGGCGGGCGAGGTAAGCAATCAGCCCCAGCATTTT; D: -; J: TRBJ1-5; size: few; V: TRBV27
CDR3: CSASLPGVDEQYF; DNA: TGCAGTGCTAGTCTGCCAGGGGTCGACGAGCAGTACTTC; D: -; J: TRBJ2-7; size: -; V: TRBV20-1
CDR3: CASTYGLAGNTDTQYF; DNA: TGTGCCAGCACTTACGGACTAGCGGGAAACACAGATACGCAGTATTTT; D: TRBD2; J: TRBJ2-3; size: -; V: TRBV2
CDR3: CASSLGGRAYEQYF; DNA: TGTGCCAGCAGCTTGGGGGGTCGAGCCTACGAGCAGTACTTC; D: -; J: TRBJ2-7; size: -; V: TRBV7-2
CDR3: CATSGGVETQYF; DNA: TGTGCCACCAGTGGCGGTGTGGAGACCCAGTACTTC; D: -; J: TRBJ2-5; size: -; V: TRBV24-1
CDR3: CASSLDGRGNEQFF; DNA: TGTGCCAGCAGCTTGGACGGGAGAGGGAATGAGCAGTTCTTC; D: -; J: TRBJ2-1; size: -; V: TRBV7-2
CDR3: CASSFPGQGTHEQFF; DNA: TGTGCCAGCAGCTTTCCGGGACAGGGTACCCATGAGCAGTTCTTC; D: TRBD1; J: TRBJ2-1; size: -; V: TRBV7-8
CDR3: CASSFSPRKQGNNEQFF; DNA: TGTGCCAGCAGCTTCTCCCCGAGGAAACAGGGGAACAATGAGCAGTTCTTC; D: TRBD1; J: TRBJ2-1; size: few; V: TRBV5-4
CDR3: CASSLGPGEQYEQYF; DNA: TGTGCCAGCAGCTTAGGCCCGGGGGAGCAATACGAGCAGTACTTC; D: -; J: TRBJ2-7; size: -; V: TRBV7-3
CDR3: CASSITEGPFREQFF; DNA: TGTGCCAGTAGTATAACGGAGGGTCCGTTCCGTGAGCAGTTCTTC; D: -; J: TRBJ2-1; size: -; V: TRBV19
CDR3: CASRGRTPGLPTGELFF; DNA: TGTGCCAGCCGGGGGAGGACACCGGGACTGCCCACCGGGGAGCTGTTTTTT; D: -; J: TRBJ2-2; size: -; V: TRBV19